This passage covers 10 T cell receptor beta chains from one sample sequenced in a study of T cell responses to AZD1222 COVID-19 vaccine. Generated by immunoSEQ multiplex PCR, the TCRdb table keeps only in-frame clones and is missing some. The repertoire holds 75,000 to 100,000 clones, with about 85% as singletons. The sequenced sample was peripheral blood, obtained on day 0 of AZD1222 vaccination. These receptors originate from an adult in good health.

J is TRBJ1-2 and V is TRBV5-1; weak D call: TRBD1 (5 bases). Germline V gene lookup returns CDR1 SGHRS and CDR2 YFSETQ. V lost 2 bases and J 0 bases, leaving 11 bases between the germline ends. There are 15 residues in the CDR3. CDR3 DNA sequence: TGCGCCAGCAGCTTAATGGGGCAGGCTAACTATGGCTACACCTTC. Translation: CASSLMGQANYGYTF.

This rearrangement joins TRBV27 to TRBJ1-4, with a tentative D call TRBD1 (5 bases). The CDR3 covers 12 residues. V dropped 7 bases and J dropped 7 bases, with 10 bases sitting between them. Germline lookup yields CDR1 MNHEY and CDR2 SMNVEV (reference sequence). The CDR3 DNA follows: TGTGCCAGCACCAGGGTGGGTGAAAAACTGTTTTTT. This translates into CASTRVGEKLFF.

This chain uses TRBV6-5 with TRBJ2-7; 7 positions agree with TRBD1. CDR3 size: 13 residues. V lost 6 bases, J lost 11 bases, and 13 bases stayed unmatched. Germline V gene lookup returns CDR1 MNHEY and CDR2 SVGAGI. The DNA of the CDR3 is TGTGCCAGCAGGGGGACAGCGTCCCAGCAGAAGTACTTC. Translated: CASRGTASQQKYF.

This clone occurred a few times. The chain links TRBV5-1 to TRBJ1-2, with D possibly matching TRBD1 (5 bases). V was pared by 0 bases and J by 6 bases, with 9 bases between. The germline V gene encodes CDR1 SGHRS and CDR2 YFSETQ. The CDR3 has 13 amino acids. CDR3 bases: TGCGCCAGCAGCTTGGGCAGGGCAGATGGCTACACCTTC. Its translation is CASSLGRADGYTF.

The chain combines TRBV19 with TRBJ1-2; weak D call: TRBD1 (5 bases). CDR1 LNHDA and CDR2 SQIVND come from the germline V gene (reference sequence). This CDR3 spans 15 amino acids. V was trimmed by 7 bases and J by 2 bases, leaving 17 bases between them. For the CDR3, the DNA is TGTGCCAGTACCGACGGAGGGGCTGGAAACTATGGCTACACCTTC. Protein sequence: CASTDGGAGNYGYTF.

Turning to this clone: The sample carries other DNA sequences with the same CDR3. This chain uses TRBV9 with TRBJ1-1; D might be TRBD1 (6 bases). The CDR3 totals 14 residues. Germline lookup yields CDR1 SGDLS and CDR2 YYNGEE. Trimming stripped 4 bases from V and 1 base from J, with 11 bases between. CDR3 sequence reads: CASSPRQENTEAFF. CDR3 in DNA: TGTGCCAGCAGCCCACGACAGGAGAACACTGAAGCTTTCTTT.

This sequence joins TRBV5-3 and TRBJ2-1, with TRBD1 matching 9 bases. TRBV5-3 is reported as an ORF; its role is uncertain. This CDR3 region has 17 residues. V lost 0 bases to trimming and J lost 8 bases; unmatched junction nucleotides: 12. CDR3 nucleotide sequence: TGTGCCAGAAGCTTGGCCCGGACAGGGGAGGGTATGGATGAGCAGTTCTTC. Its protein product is CARSLARTGEGMDEQFF.

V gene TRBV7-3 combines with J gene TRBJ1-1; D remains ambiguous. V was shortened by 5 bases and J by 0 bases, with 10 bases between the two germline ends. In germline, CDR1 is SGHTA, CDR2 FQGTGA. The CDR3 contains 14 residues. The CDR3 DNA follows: TGTGCCAGCAGCCCCTTTGGTATGAACACTGAAGCTTTCTTT. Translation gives CASSPFGMNTEAFF.

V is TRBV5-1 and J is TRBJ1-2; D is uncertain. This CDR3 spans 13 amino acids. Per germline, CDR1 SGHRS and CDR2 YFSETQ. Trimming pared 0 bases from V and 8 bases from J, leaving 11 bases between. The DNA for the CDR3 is TGCGCCAGCAGCTTGGGGGGAGTTGGCGGCTACACCTTC. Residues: CASSLGGVGGYTF.

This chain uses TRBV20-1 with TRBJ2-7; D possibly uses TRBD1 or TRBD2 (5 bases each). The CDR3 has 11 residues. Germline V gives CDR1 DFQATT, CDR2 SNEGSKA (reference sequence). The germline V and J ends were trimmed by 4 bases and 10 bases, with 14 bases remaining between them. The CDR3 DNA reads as TGCAGTGCTACTCCGGGACCCCATCAGTACTTC. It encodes CSATPGPHQYF.